Shown below are 13 T cell receptor beta chains from a single sample sequenced in a study of cytomegalovirus exposure and HLA in healthy donors. The PCR made use of 60 Vbeta and 13 Jbeta primers. Clones were sequenced by immunoSEQ multiplex PCR, and TCRdb holds only the in-frame ones, with some missing. Among about 150,000 clones, 70% to 80% were seen once, and the ten largest hold 3.5%. The sample taken for sequencing was PBMCs. All receptors derive from a human donor in good health.

The CDR3 reads CASRGPGRETQYF. In nucleotides, the CDR3 is TGTGCCAGCAGGGGGCCGGGTAGGGAGACCCAGTACTTC. The chain recombines TRBV2 with TRBJ2-5; D might be TRBD1 (5 bases). V shed 6 bases and J shed 5 bases, with 13 bases lying between them. Germline CDR1 reads SNHLY; CDR2 reads FYNNEI. There are 13 residues in the CDR3.

The chain has TRBV18 and TRBJ2-7, with D tentatively TRBD1 (6 bases). The V gene's germline CDR1 is KGHSH and CDR2 LQKENI. Trimming stripped 6 bases from V and 2 bases from J, with 14 bases between. This CDR3 comprises 14 residues. The CDR3 bases are TGTGCCAGCTCCCACAACAGGGAAACCTACGAGCAGTACTTC. Translating gives CASSHNRETYEQYF.

The gene calls are TRBV12-2 and TRBJ2-7; the table's D call of TRBD1 was not tested on the DNA. TRBV12-2 is described as a pseudogene. This CDR3 is 18 amino acids long. DNA for the CDR3: TGTGCAAGTCGCTTAGTCATAGGGGGCGGCCGACCGGGCTACGAGCAGTACTTC. Translation gives CASRLVIGGGRPGYEQYF.

This sequence joins TRBV19 and TRBJ2-7; TRBD1 aligns across 7 bases. The CDR3 totals 12 residues. V gave up 5 bases and J gave up 6 bases; unmatched junction bases: 4. Germline V gene sequence: CDR1 LNHDA, CDR2 SQIVND (reference sequence). CDR3 protein: CASSATGSEQYF. CDR3 coding DNA: TGTGCCAGTAGTGCGACAGGGTCCGAGCAGTACTTC.

This clone came up a few times. The chain links TRBV29-1 to TRBJ2-3; a weak D match, TRBD1 (5 bases). V shed 6 bases and J shed 10 bases, with 20 bases lying between them. This CDR3 spans 13 amino acids. Germline assignment: CDR1 SQVTM and CDR2 ANQGSEA. The DNA of the CDR3 is TGCAGCGTGACACAGGCGGTTTTCGGGTCGCAGTATTTT. This gives the protein CSVTQAVFGSQYF.

This clone was found a few times. The chain has TRBV29-1 and TRBJ1-4; the match to TRBD1 covers 9 bases. The CDR3 is 14 residues long. Germline CDR1 reads SQVTM; CDR2 reads ANQGSEA. After removal of 5 bases from V and 6 bases from J, the junction contained 7 bases not matched to a gene. CDR3 DNA sequence: TGCAGCGTTAAGCCGGGACAGGGAGATGAAAAACTGTTTTTT. The encoded protein is CSVKPGQGDEKLFF. The variable domain in full, with the rest retrieved from reference TRBV29-1 and TRBJ1-4, is SAVISQKPSRDICQRGTSLTIQCQVDSQVTMMFWYRQQPGQSLTLIATANQGSEATYESGFVIDKFPISRPNLTFSTLTVSNMSPEDSSIYLCSVKPGQGDEKLFFGSGTQLSVL.

The chain combines TRBV28 with TRBJ2-2; TRBD2 agrees at 7 bases. CDR3 length: 15 residues. The V gene end was trimmed by 4 bases and the J gene end by 8 bases; junction bases not matched to a gene: 10. Germline V CDR1 and CDR2: MDHEN, SYDVKM. CDR3: CASSSPAGSRGELFF. In DNA form, the CDR3 reads TGTGCCAGCAGTTCCCCAGCGGGGTCTCGGGGGGAGCTGTTTTTT.

The rearrangement joins TRBV29-1 to TRBJ2-3; maybe TRBD1 (6 bases). CDR3 length equals 13 residues. Deletions cut 6 bases from V and 2 bases from J, with 12 bases between. Per the germline V gene, CDR1 is SQVTM and CDR2 is ANQGSEA. The chain's CDR3 is CSVRGRTTDTQYF. The DNA for the CDR3 is TGCAGCGTCAGGGGCAGGACCACAGATACGCAGTATTTT.

The chain couples TRBV30 to TRBJ1-5; weak D call: TRBD1 (6 bases). The V gene lost 2 bases and the J gene lost 7 bases, with 24 bases spanning the gap. Germline V CDR1 and CDR2: GTSNPN, SVGIG (reference sequence). The CDR3 has 17 amino acids. CDR3 sequence: CAWSIPQGNFEGQPQHF. In DNA form, the CDR3 reads TGTGCCTGGAGTATCCCGCAGGGGAATTTTGAGGGGCAGCCCCAGCATTTT.

V and J are TRBV27 and TRBJ2-3; 9 positions agree with TRBD2. V lost 5 bases to trimming and J lost 6 bases; unmatched junction nucleotides: 9. The CDR3 spans 15 residues. Germline-derived CDR1 and CDR2 are MNHEY and SMNVEV (reference sequence). Here the CDR3 reads CASSLGGRAGDTQYF. For the CDR3, the DNA is TGTGCCAGCAGTCTCGGCGGGAGGGCCGGCGATACGCAGTATTTT.

The CDR3 spells CASSSGQANTEAFF. CDR3 nucleotides: TGTGCCAGCAGTTCGGGACAGGCGAACACTGAAGCTTTCTTT. The chain recombines TRBV6-5 with TRBJ1-1, with 8 bases lining up with TRBD1. Germline-derived CDR1 and CDR2 are MNHEY and SVGAGI. Trimming at V came to 4 bases and at J to 1 base, leaving 2 bases not matched to a gene. The CDR3 totals 14 residues.

V usage is TRBV10-2 and J usage is TRBJ2-7, with 14 positions matching TRBD2. From germline, CDR1 is WSHSY and CDR2 SAAADI. Trimming took 3 bases from V and 0 from J; bases not matched to a gene: 4. This CDR3 region has 17 residues. The CDR3 DNA sequence: TGCGCCAGCAGTGATCCGGGACTAGCGGGGGTCTCCTACGAGCAGTACTTC. It translates to CASSDPGLAGVSYEQYF.

This clone showed up just once. The rearrangement uses TRBV30 and TRBJ2-2; 8 bases map to TRBD2. V gave up 3 bases and J gave up 7 bases; unmatched junction bases: 19. CDR1 and CDR2 from the germline V gene are GTSNPN and SVGIG (reference sequence). This CDR3 spans 18 amino acids. CDR3 amino acids: CAWRSRPGGPIPGGELFF. The CDR3 DNA reads TGTGCCTGGAGATCTCGGCCGGGGGGGCCGATTCCTGGCGGGGAGCTGTTTTTT.